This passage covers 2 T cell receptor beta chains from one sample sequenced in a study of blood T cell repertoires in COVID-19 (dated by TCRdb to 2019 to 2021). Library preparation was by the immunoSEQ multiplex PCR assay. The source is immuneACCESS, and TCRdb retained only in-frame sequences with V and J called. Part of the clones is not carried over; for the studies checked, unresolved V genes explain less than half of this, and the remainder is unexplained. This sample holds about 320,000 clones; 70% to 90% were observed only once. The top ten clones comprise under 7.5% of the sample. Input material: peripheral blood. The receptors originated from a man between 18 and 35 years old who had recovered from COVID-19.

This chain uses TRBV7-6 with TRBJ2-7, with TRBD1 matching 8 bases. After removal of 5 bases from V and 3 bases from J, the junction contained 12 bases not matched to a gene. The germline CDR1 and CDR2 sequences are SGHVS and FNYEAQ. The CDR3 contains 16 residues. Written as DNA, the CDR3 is TGTGCCAGCAGCGCCAGCACCGGGACAGGTCGCTACGAGCAGTACTTC. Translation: CASSASTGTGRYEQYF.

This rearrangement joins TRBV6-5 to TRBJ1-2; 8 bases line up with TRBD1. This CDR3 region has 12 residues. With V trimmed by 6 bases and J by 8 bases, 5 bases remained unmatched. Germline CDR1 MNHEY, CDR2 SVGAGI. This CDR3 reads CASRTGAKGYTF. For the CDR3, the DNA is TGTGCCAGCAGGACAGGGGCTAAGGGCTACACCTTC.